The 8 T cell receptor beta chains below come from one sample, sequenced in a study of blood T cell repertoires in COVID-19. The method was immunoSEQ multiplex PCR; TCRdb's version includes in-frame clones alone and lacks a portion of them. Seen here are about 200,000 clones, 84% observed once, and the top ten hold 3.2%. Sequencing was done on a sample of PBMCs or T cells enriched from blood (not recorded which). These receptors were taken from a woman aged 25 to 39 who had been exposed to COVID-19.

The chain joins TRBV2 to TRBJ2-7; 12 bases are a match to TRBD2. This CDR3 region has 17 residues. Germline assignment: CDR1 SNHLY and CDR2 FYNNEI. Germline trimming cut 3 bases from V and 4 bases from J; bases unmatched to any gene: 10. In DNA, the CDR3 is TGTGCCAGCAGTGAGTCTAGCGGGGGGGCCGATCGGTACGAGCAGTACTTC. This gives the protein CASSESSGGADRYEQYF.

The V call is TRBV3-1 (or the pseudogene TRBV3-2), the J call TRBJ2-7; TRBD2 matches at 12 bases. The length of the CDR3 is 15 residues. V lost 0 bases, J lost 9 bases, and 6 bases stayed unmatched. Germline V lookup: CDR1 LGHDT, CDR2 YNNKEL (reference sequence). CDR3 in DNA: TGTGCCAGCAGCCAAGACGCTAGCGGGGGGGCTGGGCAGTACTTC. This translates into CASSQDASGGAGQYF.

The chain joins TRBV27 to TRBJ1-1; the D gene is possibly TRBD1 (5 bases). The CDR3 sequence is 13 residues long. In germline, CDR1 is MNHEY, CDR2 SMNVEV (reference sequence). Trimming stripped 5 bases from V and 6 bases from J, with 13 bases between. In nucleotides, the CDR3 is TGTGCCAGCAGTAGGGGTCAGAGCGCTGAAGCTTTCTTT. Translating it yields CASSRGQSAEAFF.

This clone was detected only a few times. This CDR3 reads CASSLQGADNEKLFF. The DNA for the CDR3 is TGCGCCAGCAGCTTACAGGGGGCCGATAATGAAAAACTGTTTTTT. This chain links TRBV5-1 with TRBJ1-4; 9 nucleotides line up with TRBD1. The CDR3 is made up of 15 amino acids. The ends lost 2 bases at V and 4 bases at J; junction bases unmatched: 3. The germline V gene has CDR1 SGHRS and CDR2 YFSETQ.

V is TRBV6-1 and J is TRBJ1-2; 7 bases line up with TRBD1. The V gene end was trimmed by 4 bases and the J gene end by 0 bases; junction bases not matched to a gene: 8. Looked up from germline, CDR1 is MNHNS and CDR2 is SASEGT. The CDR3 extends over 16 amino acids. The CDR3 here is CASSVYRDSPNYGYTF. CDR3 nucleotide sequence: TGTGCCAGCAGTGTTTATAGGGACAGCCCTAACTATGGCTACACCTTC.

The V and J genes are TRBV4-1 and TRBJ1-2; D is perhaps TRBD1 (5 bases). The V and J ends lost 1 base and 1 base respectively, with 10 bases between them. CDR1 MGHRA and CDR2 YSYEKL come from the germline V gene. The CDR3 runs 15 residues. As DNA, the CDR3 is TGCGCCAGCAGCCAAGTTAGGGGAGGTAACTATGGCTACACCTTC. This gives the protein CASSQVRGGNYGYTF.

The CDR3 region is CASSYLGTPNEKLFF. The CDR3 DNA reads as TGTGCCAGCAGTTACCTCGGGACACCGAATGAAAAACTGTTTTTT. The genes are TRBV6-5 and TRBJ1-4; tentative D call: TRBD1 (6 bases). This CDR3 contains 15 residues. CDR1 MNHEY and CDR2 SVGAGI come from the germline V gene. Trimming took 2 bases from V and 5 from J, leaving 12 bases between them.

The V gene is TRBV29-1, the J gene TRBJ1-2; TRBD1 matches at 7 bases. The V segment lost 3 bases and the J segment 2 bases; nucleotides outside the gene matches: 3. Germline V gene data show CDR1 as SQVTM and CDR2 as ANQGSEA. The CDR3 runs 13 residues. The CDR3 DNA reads TGCAGCGTTGAGTCAGGGGGGAACTATGGCTACACCTTC. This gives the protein CSVESGGNYGYTF. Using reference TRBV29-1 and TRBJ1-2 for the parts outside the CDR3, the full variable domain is SAVISQKPSRDICQRGTSLTIQCQVDSQVTMMFWYRQQPGQSLTLIATANQGSEATYESGFVIDKFPISRPNLTFSTLTVSNMSPEDSSIYLCSVESGGNYGYTFGSGTRLTVV.